A single count supports the clone carrying this T cell receptor (beta chain). The entry originates in a study of blood T cell repertoires in COVID-19. The overall study: Collection of acute and convalescent COVID-19 samples took place in the United States, Italy and Spain. T cells, B-cell-depleted T cells, or PBMCs provided the cDNA or gDNA that served as material.

Germline V gives CDR1 LGHNT, CDR2 FRNRAP. This CDR3 comprises 11 residues. V lost 6 bases to trimming and J lost 5 bases, with 7 bases between them. Study processing details: Reference gene primer amplification gave nucleated cell count estimates. Sequencing was performed with immunoSEQ multiplex PCR; in TCRdb, only in-frame clones are kept and a portion is missing. That table is the source of V, J and clone size, and D and trimming were worked out from the DNA. The sample lists more than 35,000 clones; around 89% were seen once. Source material: peripheral blood. J is TRBJ2-5 and V is TRBV12-5; D unclear. The TCR originated in a human donor in a cohort sampled during active COVID-19. The CDR3 protein is CASGERETQYF. CDR3 DNA sequence: TGTGCTAGTGGCGAACGGGAGACCCAGTACTTC.